This paragraph reports one TCR beta chain. Which antigen it targets is not known. No base qualities exist here, and no much larger clone lies one base off it. The CDR3 regions of human TCRbeta chains were analyzed by immunosequencing. In the authors' own workflow: TCRs in the repertoires were compared against a reference library of SARS-CoV-2-specific TCRs that had been generated with the MIRA antigen-specificity platform. Breadth meant the fraction of unique TCRs that were SARS-CoV-2-associated, whereas depth meant the fraction of total T cells that were SARS-CoV-2-associated. Each spike-specific TCR was assigned to its reactive spike region and to a CD4 or CD8 class using the MIRA data. Log10-transformed breadth and depth values were compared by one-way ANOVA with Sidak's multiple comparisons tests. TCRdb took over this immuneACCESS table, retaining in-frame rearrangements with V and J assigned. Such tables are incomplete; in checked studies, under half of the missing clones stem from an unresolved V gene, and the remainder is unexplained. The V and J calls and clone size come from that table; D and trimming were worked out from the DNA. This sample gives over 150,000 clones in total; about nine tenths of them show up just once. Of the sample, 18% falls within the top ten clones.

This entry comes from a study of T cell responses to AZD1222 COVID-19 vaccine (dated by TCRdb to about 2021). About the full investigation: Because spike-specific TCR depth and breadth did not differ between the two schedules, AZD1222 recipients who got a second dose at roughly 4 weeks were pooled with those who got a second dose at roughly 12 weeks. A total of around 240 trial participants underwent TCR sequencing, of whom some 200 had received two doses of AZD1222 and some 25 had received two doses of the MenACWY control vaccine. Trial participants were enrolled by age into subgroups of 18-55, 56-69 and 70-plus years, and approximately 150, 30 and 60 TCR-sequenced participants, respectively, were included in these subgroups. General findings and caveats noted by the study authors: Because no samples from the day 14 peak response were available, repertoires could be characterized only after the peak T cell response. In the small 56-69-year group, the increase in depth fell short of significance, most likely because of low power. Only five to seven AZD1222 recipients were SARS-CoV-2 seropositive at baseline, limiting conclusions about previously exposed vaccinees. Participants were mostly white British and included more females than males, and it was suggested by the authors that clonal diversity may have been underestimated. The whole spike protein was spanned by vaccine-associated CD4 TCRs, and dominant responses were seen in regions 160-218 and 743-854. Spike-specific TCR breadth and depth rose significantly after two AZD1222 doses compared with day 0 and with MenACWY recipients. Reportedly, close to half of the unique spike-specific TCRs recognized epitopes lying outside the regions that are mutated in the B.1.351 and B.1.1.7 variants.

The time point label for this specimen denotes: baseline before first vaccination. The vaccinee samples were drawn from two UK trials, COV001 and COV002, one of which was a single-blind randomized controlled phase 2/3 trial testing AZD1222 (ChAdOx1 nCoV-19) in healthy adults. Trial participant PBMC samples were collected at day 0 and day 28 after the second dose for TCRbeta chain sequencing. Per the germline V gene (reference sequence), GTSNPN is the CDR1 and SVGIG is the CDR2. From cysteine to phenylalanine, the CDR3 is 15 amino acids long. Of the read, only the CDR3 DNA is kept; its 45 bases are in frame from base 1. V sheds 0 bases and J sheds 1 base, leaving 12 bases between their ends.

The chain is made from TRBV30 and TRBJ1-1, and TRBD1 may be the D gene, going by 6 matching bases. The receptor was derived from an adult in good health. This sample comprised peripheral blood, obtained on day 0 of AZD1222 vaccination. At the DNA level, the sequence is TGTGCCTGGAGTGTAAATGGACAGACGAACACTGAAGCTTTCTTT. Its amino acids are CAWSVNGQTNTEAFF.